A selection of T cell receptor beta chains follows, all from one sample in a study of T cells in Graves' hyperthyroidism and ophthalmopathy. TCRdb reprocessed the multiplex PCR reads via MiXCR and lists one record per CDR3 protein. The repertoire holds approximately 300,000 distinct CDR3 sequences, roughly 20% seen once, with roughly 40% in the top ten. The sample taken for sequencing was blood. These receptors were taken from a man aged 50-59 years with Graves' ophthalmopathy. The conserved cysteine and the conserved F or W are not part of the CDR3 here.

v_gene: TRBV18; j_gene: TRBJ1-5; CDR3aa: ASSPEVQGSQPQH
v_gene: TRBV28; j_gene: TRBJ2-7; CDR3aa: ASSAGDREQY
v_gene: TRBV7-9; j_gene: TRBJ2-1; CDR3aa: ASSSPGTSGPSEQF
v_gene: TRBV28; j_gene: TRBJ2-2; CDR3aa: ASPPPGHSNTGELF
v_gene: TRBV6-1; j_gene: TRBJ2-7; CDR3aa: ASRPPTVYEQY
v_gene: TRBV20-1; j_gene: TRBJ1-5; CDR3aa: SATTGWDDQPQH
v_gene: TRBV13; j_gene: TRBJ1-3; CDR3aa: ASSSNTGYGNTIY
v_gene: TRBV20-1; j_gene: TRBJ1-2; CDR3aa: SARQPTGAGGYT
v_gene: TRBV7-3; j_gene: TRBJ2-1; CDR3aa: ASSKVGGSLVDNEQF
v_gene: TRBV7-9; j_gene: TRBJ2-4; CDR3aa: ASSRVLAGGGKNIQY
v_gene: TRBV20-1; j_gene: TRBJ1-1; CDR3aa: SARVNFEAF
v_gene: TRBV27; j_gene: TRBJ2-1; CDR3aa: ASSLAGLSYNEQF
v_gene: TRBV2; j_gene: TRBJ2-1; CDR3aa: ASSEVSRSNEQF
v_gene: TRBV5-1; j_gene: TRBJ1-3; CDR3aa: ASSRGELPSGNTIY
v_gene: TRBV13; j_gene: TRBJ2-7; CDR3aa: ASSSKGEFSYEQY
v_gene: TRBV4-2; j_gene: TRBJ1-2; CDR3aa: ASSIQPGQGPGYT
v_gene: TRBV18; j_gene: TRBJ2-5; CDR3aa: ASSRGPPETQY
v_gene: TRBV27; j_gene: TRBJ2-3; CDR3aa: ASSSSYTDTQY
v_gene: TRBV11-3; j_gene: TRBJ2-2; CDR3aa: ASSPSGSTYTGELF
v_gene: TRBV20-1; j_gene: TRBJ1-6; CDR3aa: SAPSGAGSPLH
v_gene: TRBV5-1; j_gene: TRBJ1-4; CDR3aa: ASSLDGTNEKLF
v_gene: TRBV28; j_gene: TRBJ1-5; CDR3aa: ASSSLGGHQPQH
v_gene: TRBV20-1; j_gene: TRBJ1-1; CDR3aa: SARPGTLNTEAF
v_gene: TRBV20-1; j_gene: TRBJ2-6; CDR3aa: SARDDVGYPYGANVLT
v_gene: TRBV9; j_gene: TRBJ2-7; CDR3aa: ASSPQWGGRSYEQY
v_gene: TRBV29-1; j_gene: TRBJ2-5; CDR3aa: SVEPRDNQETQY
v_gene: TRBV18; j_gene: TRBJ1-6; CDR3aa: ASSQGNNSPLH
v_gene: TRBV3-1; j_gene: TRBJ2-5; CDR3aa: ASSLRGAETQY
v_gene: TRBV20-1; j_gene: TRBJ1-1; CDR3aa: SASRDWEMNTEAF
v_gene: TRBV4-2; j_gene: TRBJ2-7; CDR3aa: ASSQNRGSYEQY
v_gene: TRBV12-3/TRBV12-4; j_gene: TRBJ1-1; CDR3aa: ASSLGVTEAF
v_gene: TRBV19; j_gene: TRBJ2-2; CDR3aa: ASRLDGGRGTGELF
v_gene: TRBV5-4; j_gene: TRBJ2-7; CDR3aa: ASSPLGGSSYEQY
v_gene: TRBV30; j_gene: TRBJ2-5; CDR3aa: AWSVALAGVETQY
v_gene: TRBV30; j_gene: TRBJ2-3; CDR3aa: AWSRASTDTQY
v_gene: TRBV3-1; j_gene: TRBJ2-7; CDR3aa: ASSQDNYPYEQY
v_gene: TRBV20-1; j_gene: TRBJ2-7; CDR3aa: SASKTSGNNYEQY
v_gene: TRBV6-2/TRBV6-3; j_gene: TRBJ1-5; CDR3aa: ASRLGQGSLNPNQPQH
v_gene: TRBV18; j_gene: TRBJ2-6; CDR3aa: ASSPALELPSGANVLT
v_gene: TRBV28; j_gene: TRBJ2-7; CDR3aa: ASVGDRTAFEQY
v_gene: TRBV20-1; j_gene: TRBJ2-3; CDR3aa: SASLTGGFTDTQY
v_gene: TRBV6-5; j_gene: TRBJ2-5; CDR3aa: ASSYVRSETQY
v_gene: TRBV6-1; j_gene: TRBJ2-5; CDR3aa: ASESGGTETQY
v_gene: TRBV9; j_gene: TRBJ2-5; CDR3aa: ASNPHSGQETQY
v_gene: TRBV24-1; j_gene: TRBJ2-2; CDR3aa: ATSGGLAGAPYTGELF
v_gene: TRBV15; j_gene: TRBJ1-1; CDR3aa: ATSRDRWRKTEAF
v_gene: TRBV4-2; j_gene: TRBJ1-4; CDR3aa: ASSQEVEGEKLF
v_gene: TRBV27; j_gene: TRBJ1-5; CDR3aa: ASSSGRSNQPQH
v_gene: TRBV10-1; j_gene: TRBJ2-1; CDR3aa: ASSPGSSLLNEQF
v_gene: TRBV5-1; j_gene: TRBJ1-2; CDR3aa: ASSLAGAELPGGYT
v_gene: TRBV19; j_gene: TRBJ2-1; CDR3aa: ASSIRGWVTSGSGNYNEQF
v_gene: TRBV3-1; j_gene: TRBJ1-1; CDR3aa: ASSATVNTEAF
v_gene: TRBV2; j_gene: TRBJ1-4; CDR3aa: ASRTDRNEKLF
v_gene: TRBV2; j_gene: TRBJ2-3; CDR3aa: ASSDLASSTDTQY
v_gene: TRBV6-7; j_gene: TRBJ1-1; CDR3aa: ASSDRRMNTEAF
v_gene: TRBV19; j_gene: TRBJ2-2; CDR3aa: ASSIPGAPSNTGELF
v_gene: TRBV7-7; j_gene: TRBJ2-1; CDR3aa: ASSLGLAGGGGEQF
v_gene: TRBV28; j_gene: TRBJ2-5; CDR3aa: ASSLETSARETQY
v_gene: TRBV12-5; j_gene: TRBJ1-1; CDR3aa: ASGLDGDTEAF
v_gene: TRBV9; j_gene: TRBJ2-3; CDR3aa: ASSVARGAISTDTQY